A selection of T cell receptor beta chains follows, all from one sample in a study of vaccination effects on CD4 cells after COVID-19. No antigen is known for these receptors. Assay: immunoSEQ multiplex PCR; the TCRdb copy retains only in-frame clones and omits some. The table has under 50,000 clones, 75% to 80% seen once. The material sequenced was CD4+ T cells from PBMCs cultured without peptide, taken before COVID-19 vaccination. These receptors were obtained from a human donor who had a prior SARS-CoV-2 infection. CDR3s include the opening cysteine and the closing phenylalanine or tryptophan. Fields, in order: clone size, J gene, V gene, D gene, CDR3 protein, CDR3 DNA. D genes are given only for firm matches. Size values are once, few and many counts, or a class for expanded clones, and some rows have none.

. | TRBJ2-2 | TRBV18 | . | CASSPRVANTGELFF | TGTGCCAGCTCCCCCCGGGTCGCGAACACCGGGGAGCTGTTTTTT
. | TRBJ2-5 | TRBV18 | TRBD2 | CASSPIRGSGRARETQYF | TGTGCCAGCTCACCCATACGAGGTAGCGGGAGGGCCCGGGAGACCCAGTACTTC
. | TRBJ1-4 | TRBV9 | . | CASSAVLGGEKLFF | TGTGCCAGCAGCGCAGTACTGGGAGGCGAAAAACTGTTTTTT
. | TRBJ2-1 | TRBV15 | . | CATSSLRANSYNEQFF | TGTGCCACCAGCAGCCTTAGGGCGAACTCCTACAATGAGCAGTTCTTC
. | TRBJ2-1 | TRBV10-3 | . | CAISDTPGLSEQFF | TGTGCCATCAGTGATACTCCGGGACTCAGTGAGCAGTTCTTC
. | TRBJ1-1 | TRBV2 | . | CASRREPQSTEAFF | TGTGCCAGCAGGAGGGAACCCCAGAGCACTGAAGCTTTCTTT
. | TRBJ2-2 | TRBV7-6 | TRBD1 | CASSRGTGTNTGELFF | TGTGCCAGCAGCCGAGGGACAGGGACTAACACCGGGGAGCTGTTTTTT
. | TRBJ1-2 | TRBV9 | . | CASSVLPLVDGYTF | TGTGCCAGCAGCGTCCTCCCCCTGGTCGACGGCTACACCTTC
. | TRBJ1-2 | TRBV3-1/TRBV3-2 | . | CASNPSGGGYGYTF | TGTGCCAGCAACCCAAGCGGGGGGGGCTATGGCTACACCTTC
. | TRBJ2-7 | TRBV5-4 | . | CASSRGDDYEQYF | TGTGCCAGCAGCCGCGGGGACGACTACGAGCAGTACTTC
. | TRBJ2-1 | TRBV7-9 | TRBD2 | CASSRGVYSPYNEQFF | TGTGCCAGCAGCCGGGGGGTATATTCTCCCTACAATGAGCAGTTCTTC
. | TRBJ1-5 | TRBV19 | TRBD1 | CASSRQGGGQPQHF | TGTGCCAGTAGTCGACAGGGAGGCGGTCAGCCCCAGCATTTT
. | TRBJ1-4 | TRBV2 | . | CASSAMDEKLFF | TGTGCCAGCAGTGCCATGGATGAAAAACTGTTTTTT
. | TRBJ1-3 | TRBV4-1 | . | CASSHLGEGRSGNTIYF | TGCGCCAGCAGCCATCTGGGTGAGGGCCGCTCTGGAAACACCATATATTTT
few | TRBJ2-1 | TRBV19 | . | CASKPLGPSNEQFF | TGTGCCAGTAAGCCTCTAGGGCCATCCAATGAGCAGTTCTTC
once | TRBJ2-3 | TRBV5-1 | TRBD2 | CASSLGTSGGNTQYF | TGCGCCAGCAGCTTGGGGACTAGCGGCGGGAATACGCAGTATTTT
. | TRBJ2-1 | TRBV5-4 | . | CASSSGRGTSRLYNEQFF | TGTGCCAGCAGCTCGGGAAGGGGGACCTCTAGACTTTACAATGAGCAGTTCTTC
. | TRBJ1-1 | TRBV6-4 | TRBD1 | CASRADRLNTEAFF | TGTGCCAGCAGGGCGGACAGGCTGAACACTGAAGCTTTCTTT
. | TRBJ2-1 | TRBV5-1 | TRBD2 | CASSLAVAGGVNEQFF | TGCGCCAGCAGCTTGGCCGTAGCGGGAGGGGTGAATGAGCAGTTCTTC
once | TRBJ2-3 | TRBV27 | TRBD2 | CASSQSLAGGATDTQYF | TGTGCCAGCAGTCAATCATTAGCGGGAGGGGCCACAGATACGCAGTATTTT
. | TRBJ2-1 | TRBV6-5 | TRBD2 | CATESGGGYNEQFF | TGTGCCACCGAAAGCGGGGGGGGGTACAATGAGCAGTTCTTC
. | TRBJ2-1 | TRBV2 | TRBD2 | CASSWTSGRAYNEQFF | TGTGCCAGCAGTTGGACTAGCGGGCGAGCCTACAATGAGCAGTTCTTC
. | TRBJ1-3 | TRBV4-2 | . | CASSQGWVEDGNTIYF | TGTGCCAGCAGCCAAGGTTGGGTTGAGGATGGAAACACCATATATTTT
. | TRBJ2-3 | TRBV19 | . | CASSIDRGTDTQYF | TGTGCCAGTAGTATAGACAGGGGCACAGATACGCAGTATTTT
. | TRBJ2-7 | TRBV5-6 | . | CASSFGLNLNHEQYF | TGTGCCAGCAGCTTTGGTCTAAACTTAAACCACGAGCAGTACTTC
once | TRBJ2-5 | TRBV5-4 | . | CASSPKEQGAETQYF | TGTGCCAGCAGCCCTAAGGAGCAGGGAGCGGAGACCCAGTACTTC
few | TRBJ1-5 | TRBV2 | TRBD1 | CASSEIGQGGQPQHF | TGTGCCAGCAGCGAAATAGGACAGGGCGGTCAGCCCCAGCATTTT
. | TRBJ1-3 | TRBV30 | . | CAWSATGSRTYF | TGTGCCTGGAGTGCAACAGGGTCAAGGACATATTTT
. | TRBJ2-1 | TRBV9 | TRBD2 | CASSRSGTSYNEQFF | TGTGCCAGCAGCCGTAGCGGGACATCATACAATGAGCAGTTCTTC
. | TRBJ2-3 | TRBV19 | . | CASGGVGASTDTQYF | TGTGCCAGTGGGGGAGTGGGGGCCTCCACAGATACGCAGTATTTT